This paragraph covers one T cell receptor (beta chain) sequence. The sample comes from a study of T cell changes during pregnancy in multiple sclerosis. This CDR3 has 14 residues. J lost 5 bases, V lost 5 bases, and 6 bases had no gene match. The V gene's germline CDR1 is MNHEY and CDR2 SMNVEV (reference sequence). Clones were read by immunoSEQ multiplex PCR, and TCRdb kept only the in-frame ones, dropping some. The sample holds approximately 89,000 clones, about 94% seen once. The clonotype originates from a female donor with multiple sclerosis, enrolled in a pregnancy study. V gene TRBV27 combines with J gene TRBJ1-2, with 9 bases fitting TRBD1. The sequencing here drew on peripheral blood, taken in the third trimester of pregnancy. The CDR3 here is CASSAQGARYGYTF. In DNA, the CDR3 is TGTGCCAGCAGTGCACAGGGGGCAAGGTATGGCTACACCTTC.